These 14 T cell receptor beta chains were sequenced from one sample in a study of blood T cell repertoires in COVID-19. Some clones are missing from TCRdb's copy, which holds only in-frame ones; the method was immunoSEQ multiplex PCR. The table has 150,000 to 200,000 clones, around 83% seen once. Sequencing was carried out using peripheral blood. Receptor source: a human donor in a cohort sampled during active COVID-19.

This rearrangement joins TRBV6-5 to TRBJ2-7; the D gene is possibly TRBD1 (5 bases). CDR3 length equals 13 residues. V gave up 4 bases and J gave up 4 bases, with 11 bases separating them. Germline assignment: CDR1 MNHEY and CDR2 SVGAGI. CDR3 nucleotide sequence: TGTGCCAGCAGTTTTCAGGGTTCATACGAGCAGTACTTC. Its protein is CASSFQGSYEQYF.

The chain carries TRBV7-2 and TRBJ2-7, with 7 positions matching TRBD1. Trimming cost V 2 bases and J 6 bases; bases outside gene matches: 7. The CDR3 is 14 amino acids. Germline CDR1 and CDR2: SGHTA and FQGNSA. As DNA, the CDR3 is TGTGCCAGCAGCTTAAACAGGGGAAGGGCCGAGCAGTACTTC. Translated, it gives CASSLNRGRAEQYF.

V is TRBV7-9 and J is TRBJ1-5; TRBD1 matches at 7 bases. CDR1 and CDR2 from the germline V gene are SEHNR and FQNEAQ (reference sequence). The V gene end was trimmed by 3 bases and the J gene end by 3 bases; junction bases not matched to a gene: 8. This CDR3 region has 16 residues. The CDR3 DNA follows: TGTGCCAGCAGCTTTTATACAGGGGCTAACAATCAGCCCCAGCATTTT. As protein: CASSFYTGANNQPQHF. Filled out from reference TRBV7-9 and TRBJ1-5, the complete variable domain reads DTGVSQNPRHKITKRGQNVTFRCDPISEHNRLYWYRQTLGQGPEFLTYFQNEAQLEKSRLLSDRFSAERPKGSFSTLEIQRTEQGDSAMYLCASSFYTGANNQPQHFGDGTRLSIL.

This clone was detected only a few times. This sequence joins TRBV7-9 and TRBJ2-1; TRBD1 is a possible D gene (5 bases). From germline, CDR1 is SEHNR and CDR2 FQNEAQ (reference sequence). Trimming stripped 1 base from V and 0 bases from J, with 13 bases between. The CDR3 has 17 residues. This CDR3 reads CASSLVGPLSSYNEQFF. CDR3 coding DNA: TGTGCCAGCAGCTTAGTGGGGCCGCTGAGCTCCTACAATGAGCAGTTCTTC.

V usage is TRBV7-8 and J usage is TRBJ2-7; D is unresolved. Germline values: CDR1 SGHVS, CDR2 FQNEAQ. CDR3 length: 14 amino acids. V was clipped by 5 bases and J by 0 bases, with 11 bases between them. CDR3 sequence: CASSHDKSSYEQYF. CDR3 nucleotide sequence: TGTGCCAGCAGCCACGACAAGAGCTCCTACGAGCAGTACTTC.

The chain recombines TRBV4-3 with TRBJ2-6, with no clear D. V lost 6 bases, J lost 0 bases, and 12 bases lay in between. The CDR3 consists of 16 residues. Germline values: CDR1 LGHNA, CDR2 YSLEER. CDR3 DNA: TGCGCCAGCAGAAAAACGGCGGCCTCTGGGGCCAACGTCCTGACTTTC. Amino acid sequence: CASRKTAASGANVLTF.

The chain uses TRBV5-5 and TRBJ2-7, with a weak D call TRBD1 (6 bases). Trimming removed 1 base from V and 3 bases from J, with 8 bases in between. Germline values: CDR1 SGHKS, CDR2 YYEKEE (reference sequence). The CDR3 contains 13 residues. CDR3 nucleotide sequence: TGTGCCAGCAGCTTGAGGGGGTTCTACGAGCAGTACTTC. It translates to CASSLRGFYEQYF.

The chain uses TRBV19 and TRBJ1-4, with a weak D call TRBD1 (6 bases). The CDR3 is 16 residues long. Germline lookup yields CDR1 LNHDA and CDR2 SQIVND (reference sequence). V was shortened by 5 bases and J by 3 bases, with 16 bases between the two germline ends. The CDR3 sequence: CASSFSRGGANEKLFF. Written as DNA, the CDR3 is TGTGCCAGTAGTTTTAGCAGGGGCGGAGCTAATGAAAAACTGTTTTTT. Together with reference TRBV19 and TRBJ1-4, the CDR3 gives the full variable domain: DGGITQSPKYLFRKEGQNVTLSCEQNLNHDAMYWYRQDPGQGLRLIYYSQIVNDFQKGDIAEGYSVSREKKESFPLTVTSAQKNPTAFYLCASSFSRGGANEKLFFGSGTQLSVL.

This clone was observed a handful of times. The V call is TRBV12-3 or TRBV12-4, the J call TRBJ2-1, with D unresolved. The CDR3 extends over 13 amino acids. Trimming removed 3 bases from V and 12 bases from J, with 15 bases in between. The CDR3 sequence: CASSFGPARMQFF. CDR3 DNA: TGTGCCAGCAGTTTCGGCCCCGCTAGGATGCAGTTCTTC.

The chain joins TRBV4-2 to TRBJ2-7; 11 positions agree with TRBD1. Germline V lookup: CDR1 LGHNA, CDR2 YNFKEQ. Losses at the gene ends were 4 bases for V and 0 bases for J; bases not matched to a gene: 5. The CDR3 is 16 amino acids. The CDR3 sequence: CASSPSGTGGSYEQYF. The CDR3 DNA sequence: TGTGCCAGCAGCCCCAGTGGGACAGGGGGCTCCTACGAGCAGTACTTC.

The sample holds one count of this clone. This chain links TRBV5-1 with TRBJ1-4, with 9 bases matching TRBD1. V was pared by 3 bases and J by 0 bases, with 3 bases of the junction left unmatched. This CDR3 comprises 16 residues. Germline CDR1 SGHRS, CDR2 YFSETQ. CDR3 region: CASSWGTGSTNEKLFF. The DNA for the CDR3 is TGCGCCAGCAGCTGGGGGACAGGGTCAACTAATGAAAAACTGTTTTTT.

The chain uses TRBV3-1 (or the pseudogene TRBV3-2) and TRBJ1-1; D is perhaps TRBD1 (6 bases). The CDR3 consists of 14 residues. The V end was cut by 4 bases, the J end by 1 base, with 10 bases between. Germline V gene sequence: CDR1 LGHDT, CDR2 YNNKEL (reference sequence). CDR3 nucleotide sequence: TGTGCCAGCAGCCTGCACAGGGAGAACACTGAAGCTTTCTTT. Translation: CASSLHRENTEAFF.

The rearrangement links TRBV6-5 to TRBJ1-3; 10 nucleotides align to TRBD1. Germline V gene lookup returns CDR1 MNHEY and CDR2 SVGAGI. The CDR3 contains 16 residues. The V gene end was trimmed by 4 bases and the J gene end by 0 bases; junction bases not matched to a gene: 3. Here the CDR3 reads CASSLTGGPSGNTIYF. The DNA for the CDR3 is TGTGCCAGCAGTTTGACAGGGGGCCCCTCTGGAAACACCATATATTTT.

The CDR3 DNA sequence: TGTGCCAGCAGCTTGGGGACAGGGGGCCGTTTGACCCGCAATCAGCCCCAGCATTTT. Translated: CASSLGTGGRLTRNQPQHF. This chain connects TRBV7-8 to TRBJ1-5; 12 nucleotides align to TRBD1. The ends lost 3 bases at V and 2 bases at J; junction bases unmatched: 11. The CDR3 has 19 amino acids. Germline CDR1 SGHVS, CDR2 FQNEAQ.